Sequencing of this TCR beta chain was carried out in a study of blood T cell repertoires in COVID-19. In the authors' workflow: Reference gene primer amplification gave nucleated cell count estimates. Assay used: immunoSEQ multiplex PCR; TCRdb lists only in-frame clones, some missing. V, J and clone size are those of that table, while D and trimming were read from the DNA. This table holds about 78,000 clones, about 89% found once. The J segment lost 3 bases and the V segment lost 10 bases, leaving 12 bases of the junction unmatched. There are 16 residues in the CDR3. Sequencing was performed on peripheral blood. The chain carries TRBV23-1 and TRBJ2-7, with 13 bases lining up with TRBD2. TRBV23-1 is an ORF, with its function uncertain. The TCR was taken from a woman aged 55 to 70 with acute or convalescent COVID-19. For the CDR3, the DNA is TGCGCCAATCCGTTCGGACTAGCGGGAGCATTCTACGAGCAGTACTTC. Encoded protein: CANPFGLAGAFYEQYF.